These 21 T cell receptor beta chains originate from one sample sequenced in a study of early T cells in non-severe SARS-CoV-2 infection. TCRdb fed the 5' RACE reads into MiXCR, producing one record per CDR3 protein. The sample lists roughly 34,000 distinct CDR3 sequences, 4% to 5% seen once, with approximately 8% in the top ten. The sample comprised whole blood. The receptors shown here come from an adult who was a healthcare worker with PCR-confirmed SARS-CoV-2 infection or an uninfected control (not recorded which).

The chain recombines TRBV28 with TRBJ1-5, with TRBD1 as a possible D gene (6 bases). The CDR3 runs to 14 residues. Looked up from germline, CDR1 is MDHEN and CDR2 is SYDVKM. V was cut by 3 bases and J by 7 bases, with 13 bases left in between. The CDR3 bases are TGTGCCAGCAGTTTTACAGGGTCAGGGCAGCCCCAGCATTTT. This encodes CASSFTGSGQPQHF.

This clonotype was seen many times. The junction does not match germline at one end; this may be a read error. V is TRBV12-3 or TRBV12-4 and J is TRBJ2-7; the D gene could be TRBD1 or TRBD2 (5 bases each). This CDR3 spans 18 amino acids. The CDR3 sequence: CASSLGIRDPTFSYEQYF. CDR3 DNA sequence: TGTGCCAGCAGCTTAGGGATCCGGGACCCCACCTTTTCCTACGAGCAGTACTTC.

The table lists this clonotype with many counts. The genes are TRBV3-1 and TRBJ2-3; 9 positions match TRBD2. Germline V gives CDR1 LGHDT, CDR2 YNNKEL (reference sequence). The CDR3 is made up of 17 amino acids. V dropped 1 base and J dropped 3; count of bases not matched to a gene: 8. In DNA, the CDR3 is TGTGCCAGCAGCCAAGCCCGAGGGACTAGCTCGACAGATACGCAGTATTTT. Its translation is CASSQARGTSSTDTQYF.

This chain uses TRBV9 with TRBJ2-7; 9 nucleotides align to TRBD2. Germline CDR1 is SGDLS and CDR2 is YYNGEE. The CDR3 totals 16 residues. V shed 4 bases, J shed 3 bases, and the junction held 11 bases outside the gene matches. The CDR3 here is CASSPVKGTSFYEQYF. The CDR3 region has the DNA TGTGCCAGCAGCCCTGTTAAGGGGACTAGCTTCTACGAGCAGTACTTC.

There are many counts of this clonotype. J is TRBJ1-1 and V is TRBV29-1; D not certain. The CDR3 has 11 amino acids. With 5 bases removed from V and 4 bases from J, the gap between germline ends came to 8 bases. CDR1 is SQVTM, CDR2 ANQGSEA, per germline. The CDR3 sequence is CSVHGLTEAFF. Here the CDR3 DNA reads TGCAGCGTTCACGGACTCACTGAAGCTTTCTTT. Filled out from reference TRBV29-1 and TRBJ1-1, the complete variable domain reads SAVISQKPSRDICQRGTSLTIQCQVDSQVTMMFWYRQQPGQSLTLIATANQGSEATYESGFVIDKFPISRPNLTFSTLTVSNMSPEDSSIYLCSVHGLTEAFFGQGTRLTVV.

V and J are TRBV30 and TRBJ1-1, with no clear D. The CDR3 length is 10 residues. V was pared by 5 bases and J by 1 base, with 2 bases between. Germline V gene lookup returns CDR1 GTSNPN and CDR2 SVGIG (reference sequence). In DNA form, the CDR3 reads TGTGCCTGGGGGAACACTGAAGCTTTCTTT. This gives the protein CAWGNTEAFF.

This clonotype turned up a few times. The chain combines TRBV3-1 with TRBJ1-1; unclear D gene. Germline CDR1 and CDR2: LGHDT and YNNKEL (reference sequence). The V gene lost 1 base and the J gene lost 7 bases, with 16 bases spanning the gap. There are 15 residues in the CDR3. The CDR3 DNA reads TGTGCCAGCAGCCAAGCGGCCCGGCGGGTCATTGAAGCTTTCTTT. It translates to CASSQAARRVIEAFF.

Relative to its sample, this clonotype is medium-sized. The chain carries TRBV6-5 and TRBJ1-2, with unresolved D. V shed 6 bases and J shed 1 base, with 18 bases lying between them. The CDR3 consists of 16 residues. Looked up from germline, CDR1 is MNHEY and CDR2 is SVGAGI. CDR3 residues: CASSRTVGGDNYGYTF. The DNA of the CDR3 is TGTGCCAGCAGCCGCACTGTGGGAGGAGATAACTATGGCTACACCTTC.

The rearrangement links TRBV5-7 to TRBJ2-7; TRBD1 aligns across 7 bases. TRBV5-7 is an open reading frame, and its role is uncertain. V shed 0 bases, J shed 0 bases, and the junction held 6 bases outside the gene matches. The CDR3 loop spans 16 amino acids. The CDR3 DNA sequence: TGTGCCAGCAGCTTGGGAGAAGGGGGCCCCTCCTACGAGCAGTACTTC. It codes for CASSLGEGGPSYEQYF.

This clonotype was detected many times. This chain connects TRBV7-9 to TRBJ2-1, with a possible D match to TRBD2 (5 bases). CDR3 length: 15 residues. V lost 0 bases and J lost 3, with 9 bases in between. Germline CDR1 and CDR2: SEHNR and FQNEAQ (reference sequence). CDR3 residues: CASSLAGVYYNEQFF. The DNA for the CDR3 is TGTGCCAGCAGCTTAGCGGGAGTTTACTACAATGAGCAGTTCTTC.

This clonotype showed up many times. This chain uses TRBV24-1 with TRBJ2-5; TRBD2 matches 7 bases. Looked up from germline, CDR1 is KGHDR and CDR2 is SFDVKD. This CDR3 contains 17 residues. Trimming cost V 3 bases and J 5 bases; bases outside gene matches: 14. CDR3 sequence (DNA): TGTGCCACCAGTGATCCGGACCGGGACTATCCCCGTGAGACCCAGTACTTC. Its protein is CATSDPDRDYPRETQYF.

This clonotype was found many times. This chain links TRBV19 with TRBJ2-7, with TRBD1 matching 8 bases. Germline loops: CDR1 LNHDA, CDR2 SQIVND (reference sequence). V lost 5 bases, J lost 2 bases, and 5 bases stayed unmatched. This CDR3 contains 14 residues. The CDR3 loop is CASSPAGGTYEQYF. For the CDR3, the DNA is TGTGCCAGTAGTCCGGCAGGGGGCACCTACGAGCAGTACTTC.

This clonotype is labeled as medium-sized. J is TRBJ2-7 and V is TRBV6-2 or TRBV6-3, with TRBD1 matching over 7 bases. Unmatched junction bases numbered 7, after V lost 9 bases and J lost 2 bases. This CDR3 contains 13 residues. Germline CDR1 is MNHEY and CDR2 is SVGEGT. The CDR3, as DNA: TGTGCCAGGACCCGGGACAGAACCTACGAGCAGTACTTC. It is translated as CARTRDRTYEQYF.

In its sample, this clonotype was seen many times. This chain links TRBV21-1 with TRBJ2-3; the D segment call TRBD1 is taken from the table without a DNA check. TRBV21-1 is tagged as a pseudogene. There are 16 residues in the CDR3. In DNA form, the CDR3 reads TGTGCCAGCAGCAAAGGAGACGCCGCAGACAGAATAGCGCAGTATTTT. It encodes CASSKGDAADRIAQYF.

This clonotype has a count of ten or more. The chain links TRBV7-2 to TRBJ2-1; TRBD2 is a possible D gene (7 bases). Per the germline V gene, CDR1 is SGHTA and CDR2 is FQGNSA. The CDR3 runs to 14 residues. V lost 3 bases and J 6 bases, leaving 12 bases between the germline ends. CDR3 amino acids: CASSFGGGANEQFF. CDR3 DNA sequence: TGTGCCAGCAGCTTCGGAGGGGGGGCCAATGAGCAGTTCTTC.

This clonotype came up many times. The chain uses TRBV7-2 and TRBJ2-7, with D perhaps TRBD1 (6 bases). Deletions cut 5 bases from V and 1 base from J, with 9 bases between. The length of the CDR3 is 13 residues. Germline V gene lookup returns CDR1 SGHTA and CDR2 FQGNSA. CDR3 protein: CASSQDRSYEQYF. Written as DNA, the CDR3 is TGTGCCAGCAGCCAAGACAGGTCCTACGAGCAGTACTTC.

At least ten counts were recorded for this clonotype. The CDR3 nucleotides read TGTGCCAGCAGTTACACAGGGATTGACCTCCACTTT. Translating it yields CASSYTGIDLHF. The rearrangement joins TRBV27 to TRBJ1-6; TRBD1 is a possible D gene (6 bases). Looked up from germline, CDR1 is MNHEY and CDR2 is SMNVEV (reference sequence). This CDR3 spans 12 amino acids. Trimming removed 4 bases from V and 15 bases from J, with 13 bases in between.

This clonotype turned up a few times. The CDR3 protein is CASSIGTVTDTQYF. The CDR3 coding sequence is TGTGCCAGTAGTATCGGGACAGTCACAGATACGCAGTATTTT. V is TRBV19 and J is TRBJ2-3; 7 bases map to TRBD1. The CDR3 sequence is 14 residues long. In germline, CDR1 is LNHDA, CDR2 SQIVND (reference sequence). Germline trimming cut 3 bases from V and 2 bases from J; bases unmatched to any gene: 2.

This clonotype was counted many times. V and J are TRBV7-2 and TRBJ2-2; D is ambiguous. Germline V lookup: CDR1 SGHTA, CDR2 FQGNSA. V lost 4 bases and J lost 2, with 8 bases in between. The CDR3 sequence is 14 residues long. The CDR3 here is CASSYVRNTGELFF. CDR3 bases: TGTGCCAGCAGCTACGTTAGAAACACCGGGGAGCTGTTTTTT.

This clonotype showed up many times. V and J are TRBV20-1 and TRBJ2-1, with 8 bases aligning to TRBD2. J was trimmed by 1 base and V by 5 bases; bases with no gene match: 7. CDR1 DFQATT and CDR2 SNEGSKA come from the germline V gene (reference sequence). The CDR3 runs 15 residues. The CDR3: CSAPGLARSYNEQFF. The CDR3 bases are TGCAGTGCTCCCGGACTAGCAAGGTCCTACAATGAGCAGTTCTTC.

This clonotype occurred many times. CDR3 sequence: CASSDVQVTDTQYF. CDR3 nucleotides: TGTGCCAGCAGTGACGTTCAGGTCACAGATACGCAGTATTTT. The chain employs TRBV2 and TRBJ2-3; D is uncertain. In germline, CDR1 is SNHLY, CDR2 FYNNEI. The CDR3 loop spans 14 amino acids. Trimming pared 3 bases from V and 2 bases from J, leaving 9 bases between.